This T cell receptor (beta chain) is from a study of T cell changes during pregnancy in multiple sclerosis. Profiled with immunoSEQ multiplex PCR; TCRdb holds only in-frame clones, not every one. The sample has about 57,000 clones; 90% to 95% are singletons. CDR1 and CDR2 from the germline V gene are LGHNA and YSLEER. The V gene lost 1 base and the J gene lost 2 bases, with 9 bases spanning the gap. The CDR3 sequence is 14 residues long. This sequence joins TRBV4-3 and TRBJ2-7; D is ambiguous. The receptor's source is a female donor with multiple sclerosis, enrolled in a pregnancy study. The specimen was peripheral blood, collected after pregnancy. The chain's CDR3 is CASSQGFSPYEQYF. The CDR3 DNA reads TGCGCCAGCAGCCAAGGTTTTAGCCCCTACGAGCAGTACTTC.